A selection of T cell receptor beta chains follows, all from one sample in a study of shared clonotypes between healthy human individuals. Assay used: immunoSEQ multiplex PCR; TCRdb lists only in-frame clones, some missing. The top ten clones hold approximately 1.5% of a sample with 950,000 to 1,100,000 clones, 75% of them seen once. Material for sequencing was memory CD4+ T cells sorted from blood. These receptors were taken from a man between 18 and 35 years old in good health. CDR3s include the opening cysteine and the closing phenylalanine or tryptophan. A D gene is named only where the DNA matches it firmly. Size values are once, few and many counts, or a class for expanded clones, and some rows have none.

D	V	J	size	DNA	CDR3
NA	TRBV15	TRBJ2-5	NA	TGTGCCACCAGCAGGCTGACTGAGACCCAGTACTTC	CATSRLTETQYF
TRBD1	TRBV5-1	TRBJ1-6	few	TGCGCCAGCAGCCGTTCGTCGGACAGGAATAATTCACCCCTCCACTTT	CASSRSSDRNNSPLHF
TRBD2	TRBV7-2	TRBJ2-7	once	TGTGCCAGCAGCAAGGGACTAGCGGAGTCCTACGAGCAGTACTTC	CASSKGLAESYEQYF
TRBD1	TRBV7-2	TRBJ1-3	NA	TGTGCCAGCAGCCTGACAGGGAACTCTGGAAACACCATATATTTT	CASSLTGNSGNTIYF
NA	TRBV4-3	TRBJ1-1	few	TGCGCCAGCAGCCAAGAGTACAGGGAAGGGCTCGAAGCTTTCTTT	CASSQEYREGLEAFF
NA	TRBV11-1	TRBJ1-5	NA	TGTGCCAGCAGCCCAGGCGTGGGGTTGGGCAATCAGCCCCAGCATTTT	CASSPGVGLGNQPQHF
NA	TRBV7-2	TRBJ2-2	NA	TGTGCCAGCAGCTTAGTCTCGGCCGGGGAGCTGTTTTTT	CASSLVSAGELFF
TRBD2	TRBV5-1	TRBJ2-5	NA	TGCGCCAGCAGCCCCAGGACTAGCGGGAAACAAGAGACCCAGTACTTC	CASSPRTSGKQETQYF
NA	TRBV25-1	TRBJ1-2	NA	TGTGCCAGCAGAGCAGGGCCTCCGGGAGGCTACACCTTC	CASRAGPPGGYTF
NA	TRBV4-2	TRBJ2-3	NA	TGTGCCAGCAGCCAAGAAGCGTACACAGATACGCAGTATTTT	CASSQEAYTDTQYF
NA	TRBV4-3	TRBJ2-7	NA	TGCGCCAGCAGCCAAGATCCCCGGGGCTCCTACGAGCAGTACTTC	CASSQDPRGSYEQYF
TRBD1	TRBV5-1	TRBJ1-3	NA	TGCGCCAGCAGTCGTAATACAGGGGGCTATACTGGAAACACCATATATTTT	CASSRNTGGYTGNTIYF
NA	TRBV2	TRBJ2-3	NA	TGTGCCAGCAGTGAAACTTCGGGTCGCAGCACAGATACGCAGTATTTT	CASSETSGRSTDTQYF
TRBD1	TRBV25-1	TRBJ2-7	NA	TGTGCCAGCAGTCGACAGGGGGCATCCGAGCAGTACTTC	CASSRQGASEQYF
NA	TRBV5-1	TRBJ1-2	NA	TGCGCCAGCAGCCCCGGGACATCCGGCTACACCTTC	CASSPGTSGYTF
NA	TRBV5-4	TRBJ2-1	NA	TGTGCCAGCAGCCGCTCCGGGAGTGAGCAGTTCTTC	CASSRSGSEQFF
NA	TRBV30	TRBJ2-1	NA	TGTGCCTGGCTCCGGGGGTACAATGAGCAGTTCTTC	CAWLRGYNEQFF
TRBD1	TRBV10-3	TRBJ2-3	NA	TGTGCCATCAAAAACAGGGGGACGGATACGCAGTATTTT	CAIKNRGTDTQYF
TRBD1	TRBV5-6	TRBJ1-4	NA	TGTGCCAGCAGCTTGACGGGACAGGTGAATGAAAAACTGTTTTTT	CASSLTGQVNEKLFF
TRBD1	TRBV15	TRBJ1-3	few	TGTGCCACCAGCAAACAGACAGGGGGCTCTGGAAACACCATATATTTT	CATSKQTGGSGNTIYF
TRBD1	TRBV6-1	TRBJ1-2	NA	TGTGCCAGCAGGGAGGGACAGGTAGGAGGCTATGGCTACACCTTC	CASREGQVGGYGYTF
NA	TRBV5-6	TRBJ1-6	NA	TGTGCCAGCATCGAGACAGGTTCAAATTCACCCCTCCACTTT	CASIETGSNSPLHF
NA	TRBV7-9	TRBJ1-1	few	TGTGCCAGCAGCAAGACAGAGGCTTTCTTT	CASSKTEAFF
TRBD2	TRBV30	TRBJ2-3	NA	TGTGCCTGGAGTGCTAACAGGGACTGGAAGCGGGAGAGGGAGACAGATACGCAGTATTTT	CAWSANRDWKRERETDTQYF
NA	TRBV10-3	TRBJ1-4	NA	TGTGCGACTCGGACATCCCTTCGGGAAAAACTGTTTTTT	CATRTSLREKLFF
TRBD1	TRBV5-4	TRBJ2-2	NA	TGTGCCAGCAGCTTGGCCGAAAAGGGGGCCGCCGGGGAGCTGTTTTTT	CASSLAEKGAAGELFF
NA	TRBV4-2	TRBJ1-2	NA	TGTGCCAGCAGCCAATCCAGTGAGTATGGCTACACCTTC	CASSQSSEYGYTF
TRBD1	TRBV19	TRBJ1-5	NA	TGTGCCAGTAGGCGGACAGGGGTGAGTAGCAATCAGCCCCAGCATTTT	CASRRTGVSSNQPQHF
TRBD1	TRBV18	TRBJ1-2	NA	TGTGCCAGCTCCCCAGGGGGCGATGGCTACACCTTC	CASSPGGDGYTF
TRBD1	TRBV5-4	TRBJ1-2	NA	TGTGCCAGCAGCTTCGGGGGACAGGGACGTGGCTACACCTTC	CASSFGGQGRGYTF
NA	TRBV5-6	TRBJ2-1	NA	TGTGCCAGCAGCTTTGTAGGGGGCAATGAGCAGTTCTTC	CASSFVGGNEQFF
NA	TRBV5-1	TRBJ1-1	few	TGCGCCAGCAGCTTGGACCCCCTAATACCTTTCTTT	CASSLDPLIPFF
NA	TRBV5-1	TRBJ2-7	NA	TGCGCCAGCAGCTTGGTGATGGGCCGCTCCTACGAGCAGTACTTC	CASSLVMGRSYEQYF
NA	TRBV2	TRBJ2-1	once	TGTGCCAGCCTCCGAGGTCGGGGTTACAATGAGCAGTTCTTC	CASLRGRGYNEQFF
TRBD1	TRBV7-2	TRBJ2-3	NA	TGTGCCAGCAGCCCACAGGGGAAAGATACGCAGTATTTT	CASSPQGKDTQYF
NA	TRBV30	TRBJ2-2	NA	TGTGCCTGGAGGGTAATGAACACCGGGGAGCTGTTTTTT	CAWRVMNTGELFF